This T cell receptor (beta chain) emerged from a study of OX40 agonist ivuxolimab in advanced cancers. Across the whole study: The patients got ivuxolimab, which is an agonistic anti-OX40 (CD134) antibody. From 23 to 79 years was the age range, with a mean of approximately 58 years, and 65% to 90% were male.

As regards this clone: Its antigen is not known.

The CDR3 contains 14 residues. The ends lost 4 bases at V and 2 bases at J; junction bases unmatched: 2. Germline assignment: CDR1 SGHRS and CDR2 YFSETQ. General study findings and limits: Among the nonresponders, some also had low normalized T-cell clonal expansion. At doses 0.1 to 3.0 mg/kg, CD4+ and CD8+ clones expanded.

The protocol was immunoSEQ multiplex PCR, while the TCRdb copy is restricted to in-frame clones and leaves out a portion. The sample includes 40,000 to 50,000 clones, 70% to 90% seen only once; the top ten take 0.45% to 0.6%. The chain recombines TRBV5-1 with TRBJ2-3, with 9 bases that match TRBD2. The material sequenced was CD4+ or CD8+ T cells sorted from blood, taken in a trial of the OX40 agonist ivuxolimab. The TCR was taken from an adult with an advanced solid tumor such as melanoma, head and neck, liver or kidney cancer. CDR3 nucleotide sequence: TGCGCCAGCAGCAGGGGACTAGCCACAGATACGCAGTATTTT. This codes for CASSRGLATDTQYF.